Below, 15 T cell receptor beta chains from the same sample are listed, as sequenced in a study of blood T cell repertoires in COVID-19. The table came from immunoSEQ multiplex PCR; TCRdb's copy has only in-frame clones and leaves some out. The data contain under 250,000 clones, around 90% of them singletons. Specimen: PBMCs or T cells enriched from blood (not recorded which). Receptor source: a man aged 25-45 years who had recovered from COVID-19.

The V and J genes are TRBV5-5 and TRBJ1-5; D call uncertain. Germline CDR1 reads SGHKS; CDR2 reads YYEKEE (reference sequence). V was shortened by 1 base and J by 0 bases, with 2 bases between the two germline ends. The CDR3 has 13 amino acids. The CDR3 spells CASSLLSNQPQHF. CDR3 nucleotide sequence: TGTGCCAGCAGCTTGCTTAGCAATCAGCCCCAGCATTTT. The complete variable domain, with remaining parts taken from reference TRBV5-5 and TRBJ1-5, reads DAGVTQSPTHLIKTRGQQVTLRCSPISGHKSVSWYQQVLGQGPQFIFQYYEKEERGRGNFPDRFSARQFPNYSSELNVNALLLGDSALYLCASSLLSNQPQHFGDGTRLSIL.

This rearrangement joins TRBV11-1 to TRBJ1-2; D not resolved. The CDR3 sequence is 14 residues long. The V and J ends lost 2 bases and 2 bases respectively, with 9 bases between them. The germline V gene encodes CDR1 SGHAT and CDR2 FQDESV (reference sequence). CDR3 DNA sequence: TGTGCCAGCAGCTTAAGTTCAGTCAACTATGGCTACACCTTC. Protein product: CASSLSSVNYGYTF.

The chain uses TRBV2 and TRBJ2-5; tentative D call: TRBD1 (5 bases). CDR1 and CDR2 (germline): SNHLY, FYNNEI. The CDR3 covers 16 residues. With 6 bases removed from V and 0 bases from J, the gap between germline ends came to 17 bases. The CDR3 region is CASRDWGDSYQETQYF. CDR3 coding DNA: TGTGCCAGCAGGGATTGGGGCGACAGCTACCAAGAGACCCAGTACTTC.

The chain combines TRBV7-9 with TRBJ1-1; a weak D match, TRBD1 (5 bases). Germline assignment: CDR1 SEHNR and CDR2 FQNEAQ (reference sequence). The ends were cut back, 3 bases at V and 4 bases at J, with 12 bases in the middle. The CDR3 runs to 14 residues. The CDR3: CASSFRAATTEAFF. The CDR3 DNA is TGTGCCAGCAGCTTCAGGGCCGCGACCACTGAAGCTTTCTTT.

This chain links TRBV20-1 with TRBJ1-1; D gene uncertain. The CDR3 has 14 residues. The germline gives CDR1 DFQATT, CDR2 SNEGSKA (reference sequence). V was shortened by 3 bases and J by 0 bases, with 11 bases between the two germline ends. Here the CDR3 DNA reads TGCAGTGCTAGTACGTCAAGCATGAACACTGAAGCTTTCTTT. Encoded protein: CSASTSSMNTEAFF.

This clone turned up a few times. This chain joins TRBV24-1 and TRBJ1-2; TRBD1 matches 7 bases. The CDR3 loop spans 14 amino acids. Germline V CDR1 and CDR2: KGHDR, SFDVKD. Trimming at V came to 0 bases and at J to 6 bases, leaving 3 bases not matched to a gene. CDR3 in amino acids: CATSDLRQGDGYTF. The CDR3 nucleotides read TGTGCCACCAGTGATTTGCGCCAGGGGGATGGCTACACCTTC.

The J gene is TRBJ2-5, the V gene TRBV24-1; 8 bases map to TRBD2. The V segment lost 1 base and the J segment 4 bases; nucleotides outside the gene matches: 7. The V gene's germline CDR1 is KGHDR and CDR2 SFDVKD. This CDR3 contains 16 residues. For the CDR3, the DNA is TGTGCCACCAGTGATTTTATCGGGGGGGAACGAGAGACCCAGTACTTC. It codes for CATSDFIGGERETQYF.

This chain links TRBV25-1 with TRBJ1-4; weak D call: TRBD1 (6 bases). Germline loops: CDR1 MGHDK, CDR2 SYGVNS. V lost 5 bases, J lost 5 bases, and 12 bases lay in between. The CDR3 contains 14 residues. This CDR3 is CASSRSGANEKLFF. CDR3 sequence (DNA): TGTGCCAGCAGTCGGTCAGGGGCAAATGAAAAACTGTTTTTT.

The chain has TRBV24-1 and TRBJ2-7, with 9 positions matching TRBD1. CDR1 is KGHDR and CDR2 is SFDVKD in the germline V gene. The CDR3 totals 14 residues. Unmatched junction bases numbered 4, after V lost 5 bases and J lost 3 bases. CDR3 protein: CATSGGQGGYEQYF. CDR3 coding DNA: TGTGCCACCAGTGGGGGACAGGGAGGCTACGAGCAGTACTTC.

The rearrangement links TRBV19 to TRBJ2-1; 11 bases line up with TRBD2. J was trimmed by 14 bases and V by 3 bases; bases with no gene match: 9. CDR3 size: 14 residues. Germline-derived CDR1 and CDR2 are LNHDA and SQIVND (reference sequence). This CDR3 reads CASSITSGRGPEFF. CDR3 sequence (DNA): TGTGCCAGTAGTATTACTAGCGGGAGAGGACCGGAGTTCTTC.

The V call is TRBV13, the J call TRBJ1-6; unclear D gene. The CDR3 runs 16 residues. Germline assignment: CDR1 PRHDT and CDR2 FYEKMQ (reference sequence). Between the trimmed V and J ends, which lost 10 bases and 1 base, there was a span of 17 bases. The CDR3: CATNQRERSYNSPLHF. The CDR3 coding sequence is TGTGCCACCAACCAAAGGGAGCGATCCTATAATTCACCCCTCCACTTT.

The chain carries TRBV5-1 and TRBJ1-1; D perhaps matches TRBD1 (6 bases). Germline V gives CDR1 SGHRS, CDR2 YFSETQ. This CDR3 contains 15 residues. V gave up 1 base and J gave up 3 bases, with 13 bases separating them. The CDR3 loop reads CASSLLQGGHTEAFF. CDR3 bases: TGCGCCAGCAGCTTGTTACAGGGAGGGCACACTGAAGCTTTCTTT.

CDR3 coding DNA: TGTGCCAGCAATCCAGACAGGGGTGGAGGTGAAAAACTGTTTTTT. Translating it yields CASNPDRGGGEKLFF. This rearrangement joins TRBV2 to TRBJ1-4; 8 bases align to TRBD1. Germline lookup yields CDR1 SNHLY and CDR2 FYNNEI. The length of the CDR3 is 15 residues. V lost 7 bases and J lost 7; bases outside the gene matches: 11.

The gene calls are TRBV7-6 and TRBJ1-2, with D perhaps TRBD1 (5 bases). Deletions cut 8 bases from V and 4 bases from J, with 17 bases between. The CDR3 sequence is 14 residues long. The V gene's germline CDR1 is SGHVS and CDR2 FNYEAQ. CDR3 in DNA: TGTGCCAGCTCGAGGGGCGGGAGCGGCTATGGCTACACCTTC. Its protein is CASSRGGSGYGYTF.

This rearrangement joins TRBV6-2 or TRBV6-3 to TRBJ2-2; 7 bases fit TRBD1. V lost 0 bases, J lost 0 bases, and 7 bases stayed unmatched. The CDR3 has 18 amino acids. Germline assignment: CDR1 MNHEY and CDR2 SVGEGT. As DNA, the CDR3 is TGTGCCAGCAGTTACTCAACCGAAGGGACAGCGAACACCGGGGAGCTGTTTTTT. This codes for CASSYSTEGTANTGELFF.